This entry concerns a single TCR beta chain. Antigen specificity is unknown. This entry comes from a study of cytomegalovirus exposure and HLA in healthy donors. Study-wide results and caveats: Clusters of TCRs from the first cohort tended to co-occur in the roughly 120 validation repertoires (as a later analysis found). Cytomegalovirus-associated status was assigned to roughly 160 TCR beta chains. It was reportedly the case that the classifier diagnosed cytomegalovirus status with high specificity and sensitivity. In vitro work confirmed that a few CMV-associated chains recognize CMV antigens.

Germline-derived CDR1 and CDR2 are SGHRS and YFSETQ. This CDR3 is 15 amino acids long. Trimming cost V 1 base and J 3 bases, with 13 bases left between them. Assay: immunoSEQ multiplex PCR; the TCRdb copy retains only in-frame clones and omits some. The sample contains roughly 220,000 clones, roughly 88% of which appear only once. The V gene is TRBV5-1, the J gene TRBJ1-2, with D possibly matching TRBD1 (6 bases). The source material was PBMCs. The receptor was derived from a woman under 40 in good health and CMV-seropositive. The CDR3 coding sequence is TGCGCCAGCAGCTTGTCAAACAGGGATCACTATGGCTACACCTTC. This codes for CASSLSNRDHYGYTF.